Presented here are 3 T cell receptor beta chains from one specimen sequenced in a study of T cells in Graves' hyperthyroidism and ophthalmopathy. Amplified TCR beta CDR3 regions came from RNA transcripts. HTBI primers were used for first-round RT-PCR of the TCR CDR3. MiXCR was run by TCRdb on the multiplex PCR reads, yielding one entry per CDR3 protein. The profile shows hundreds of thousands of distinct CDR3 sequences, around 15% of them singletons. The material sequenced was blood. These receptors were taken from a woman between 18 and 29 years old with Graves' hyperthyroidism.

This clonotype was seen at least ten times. The CDR3 DNA sequence: TGCAGCGTTGGTCCCCGGACTAGCGGGAAGTTATACAATGAGCAGTTCTTC. Protein product: CSVGPRTSGKLYNEQFF. V and J are TRBV29-1 and TRBJ2-1; 12 bases agree with TRBD2. Germline CDR1 is SQVTM and CDR2 is ANQGSEA. The CDR3 is 17 residues long. V lost 4 bases and J lost 4; bases outside the gene matches: 11.

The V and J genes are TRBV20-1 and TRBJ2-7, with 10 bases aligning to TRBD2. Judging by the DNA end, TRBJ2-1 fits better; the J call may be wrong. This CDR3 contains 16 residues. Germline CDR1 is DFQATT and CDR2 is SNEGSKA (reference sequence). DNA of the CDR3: TGCAGTGCTAGACCAACTAGCGGGGAAAGCTCCTACGAGCAGTTCTTC. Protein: CSARPTSGESSYEQFF.

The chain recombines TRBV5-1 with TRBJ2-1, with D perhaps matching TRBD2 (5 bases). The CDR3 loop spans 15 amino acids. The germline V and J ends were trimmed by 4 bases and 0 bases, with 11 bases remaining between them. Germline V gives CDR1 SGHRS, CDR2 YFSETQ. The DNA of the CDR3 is TGCGCCAGCAGCAGAGGGAGTGTCTCCTACAATGAGCAGTTCTTC. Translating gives CASSRGSVSYNEQFF.